Listed here are 23 T cell receptor beta chains from one sample, sequenced in a study of blood T cell repertoires in COVID-19. Libraries were prepared by immunoSEQ multiplex PCR; TCRdb keeps only in-frame clonotypes and omits some of them. Of about 300,000 clones detected, about 89% appear once; the ten largest clones hold about 6%. Sequenced input: peripheral blood. These TCRs come from a man younger than 30 who had recovered from COVID-19.

The genes are TRBV4-1 and TRBJ1-1; 7 bases agree with TRBD1. The trim removed 5 bases at V and 4 bases at J, leaving 7 bases unmatched. Looked up from germline, CDR1 is MGHRA and CDR2 is YSYEKL. This CDR3 is 14 amino acids long. The CDR3 here is CASSFFTGATEAFF. CDR3 nucleotide sequence: TGCGCCAGCAGCTTTTTTACAGGGGCCACTGAAGCTTTCTTT.

There are a few counts of this clone. The rearrangement joins TRBV5-1 to TRBJ2-7; TRBD2 is a possible D gene (6 bases). The CDR3 is 15 residues long. Germline values: CDR1 SGHRS, CDR2 YFSETQ. V shed 3 bases and J shed 6 bases, with 19 bases lying between them. Written as DNA, the CDR3 is TGCGCCAGCAGCTGGGCGGCTTCACCCGGGGGCGAGCAGTACTTC. This codes for CASSWAASPGGEQYF.

The gene calls are TRBV7-3 and TRBJ2-3; D might be TRBD2 (6 bases). Per the germline V gene, CDR1 is SGHTA and CDR2 is FQGTGA. V lost 4 bases, J lost 3 bases, and 14 bases lay in between. The CDR3 has 15 amino acids. CDR3 DNA sequence: TGTGCCAGCAGCTCCTCGGGACTTGAAACAGATACGCAGTATTTT. Amino acids: CASSSSGLETDTQYF.

V gene TRBV7-8 combines with J gene TRBJ1-2; D gene uncertain. Germline CDR1 and CDR2: SGHVS and FQNEAQ. This CDR3 has 15 amino acids. Trimming removed 1 base from V and 4 bases from J, with 13 bases in between. CDR3 residues: CASSLEFQASYGYTF. CDR3 DNA sequence: TGTGCCAGCAGCTTAGAGTTCCAGGCGTCCTATGGCTACACCTTC. The variable domain in full, with the rest retrieved from reference TRBV7-8 and TRBJ1-2, is GAGVSQSPRYKVAKRGQDVALRCDPISGHVSLFWYQQALGQGPEFLTYFQNEAQLDKSGLPSDRFFAERPEGSVSTLKIQRTQQEDSAVYLCASSLEFQASYGYTFGSGTRLTVV.

The chain couples TRBV5-6 to TRBJ2-1; TRBD1 might be the D (6 bases). Trimming cost V 4 bases and J 5 bases, with 13 bases left between them. This CDR3 is 14 amino acids long. Germline V gives CDR1 SGHDT, CDR2 YYEEEE. The CDR3 bases are TGTGCCAGCAGCGTCCGGGACACAAACAATGAGCAGTTCTTC. It codes for CASSVRDTNNEQFF.

The chain joins TRBV10-1 to TRBJ2-3, with 7 bases lining up with TRBD2. Germline CDR1 and CDR2: WNHNN and SYGVQD (reference sequence). This CDR3 contains 14 residues. V shed 6 bases, J shed 0 bases, and the junction held 3 bases outside the gene matches. The DNA of the CDR3 is TGCGCCAGCAGCGGACTAGAGAGCACAGATACGCAGTATTTT. This codes for CASSGLESTDTQYF.

The chain has TRBV5-1 and TRBJ2-1, with D perhaps TRBD1 (5 bases). V was pared by 4 bases and J by 6 bases, with 17 bases between. The CDR3 length is 15 residues. CDR1 is SGHRS and CDR2 is YFSETQ in the germline V gene. The CDR3 region is CASSPTIQDTNEQFF. The CDR3 DNA sequence: TGCGCCAGCAGCCCGACGATCCAGGACACCAATGAGCAGTTCTTC. Complete variable domain (other parts from reference TRBV5-1 and TRBJ2-1): KAGVTQTPRYLIKTRGQQVTLSCSPISGHRSVSWYQQTPGQGLQFLFEYFSETQRNKGNFPGRFSGRQFSNSRSEMNVSTLELGDSALYLCASSPTIQDTNEQFFGPGTRLTVL.

The chain joins TRBV4-2 to TRBJ1-5; D gene ambiguous. Germline V CDR1 and CDR2: LGHNA, YNFKEQ. CDR3 length equals 15 residues. The V gene lost 1 base and the J gene lost 5 bases, with 12 bases spanning the gap. CDR3 loop: CASSQGRGRDQPQHF. DNA for the CDR3: TGTGCCAGCAGCCAAGGCCGGGGAAGGGATCAGCCCCAGCATTTT.

V and J are TRBV5-1 and TRBJ2-7; 10 positions match TRBD2. Germline CDR1 is SGHRS and CDR2 is YFSETQ. J gave up 2 bases and V 5 bases, and 4 bases lay outside the gene matches. The CDR3 runs 14 residues. CDR3 in DNA: TGCGCCAGCAGATTAGCGGGAGGACCCTACGAGCAGTACTTC. It is translated as CASRLAGGPYEQYF.

The rearrangement links TRBV2 to TRBJ2-1; 7 bases match TRBD1. Trimming cost V 0 bases and J 4 bases; bases outside gene matches: 0. Germline V gene lookup returns CDR1 SNHLY and CDR2 FYNNEI. The CDR3 extends over 14 amino acids. The CDR3 DNA follows: TGTGCCAGCAGTGAAGCGGGACAGTACAATGAGCAGTTCTTC. It is translated as CASSEAGQYNEQFF.

This sequence joins TRBV5-5 and TRBJ2-7, with 10 bases aligning to TRBD1. The CDR3 runs to 17 residues. Losses at the gene ends were 0 bases for V and 4 bases for J; bases not matched to a gene: 10. Germline assignment: CDR1 SGHKS and CDR2 YYEKEE (reference sequence). The CDR3 loop is CASSLASDRGRKYEQYF. CDR3 sequence (DNA): TGTGCCAGCAGCTTGGCCTCCGACAGGGGGCGGAAGTACGAGCAGTACTTC.

This clone was seen just once. The V gene is TRBV7-9, the J gene TRBJ2-3; D ambiguous. The CDR3 length is 16 residues. Deletions cut 6 bases from V and 4 bases from J, with 20 bases between. Germline V gene data show CDR1 as SEHNR and CDR2 as FQNEAQ (reference sequence). The CDR3 loop is CASSLPVPQSADTQYF. The CDR3 nucleotides read TGTGCCAGCAGTTTACCCGTCCCCCAAAGCGCAGATACGCAGTATTTT.

The CDR3 sequence: CASSSQGNYGYTF. The CDR3 DNA sequence: TGTGCCAGCAGCTCCCAGGGGAACTATGGCTACACCTTC. The V gene is TRBV6-5, the J gene TRBJ1-2, with D possibly TRBD1 on 6 matching bases. The CDR3 consists of 13 residues. Germline V gene sequence: CDR1 MNHEY, CDR2 SVGAGI. Trimming left V 6 bases short and J 2 bases short, with 10 bases between.

This chain connects TRBV27 to TRBJ2-7; 8 bases line up with TRBD1. The CDR3 spans 17 residues. V was clipped by 0 bases and J by 4 bases; unmatched bases: 11. CDR1 is MNHEY and CDR2 is SMNVEV in the germline V gene (reference sequence). The CDR3 sequence is CASSLSGWTGRSYEQYF. CDR3 bases: TGTGCCAGCAGTTTATCGGGTTGGACAGGGAGATCGTACGAGCAGTACTTC.

This chain joins TRBV5-4 and TRBJ2-1; 7 bases match TRBD1. Germline CDR1 reads SGHNT; CDR2 reads YYREEE (reference sequence). The CDR3 totals 16 residues. V gave up 4 bases and J gave up 1 base; unmatched junction bases: 8. The CDR3 region is CASSPRGGGSYNEQFF. The CDR3 DNA reads TGTGCCAGCAGCCCGAGAGGGGGCGGATCCTACAATGAGCAGTTCTTC.

The chain carries TRBV9 and TRBJ2-1; D call uncertain. The V gene's germline CDR1 is SGDLS and CDR2 YYNGEE. V gave up 5 bases and J gave up 4 bases, with 13 bases separating them. This CDR3 spans 14 amino acids. CDR3 protein: CASRARLLYNEQFF. In DNA form, the CDR3 reads TGTGCCAGCAGGGCGCGACTTCTTTACAATGAGCAGTTCTTC.

The chain is built from TRBV11-2 and TRBJ2-7; the match to TRBD2 covers 10 bases. V was clipped by 5 bases and J by 4 bases; unmatched bases: 5. Germline V gene data show CDR1 as SGHAT and CDR2 as FQNNGV. CDR3 length equals 14 residues. The chain's CDR3 is CASSPGLALYEQYF. The CDR3, as DNA: TGTGCCAGCAGCCCGGGACTAGCGTTGTACGAGCAGTACTTC.

The rearrangement uses TRBV6-5 and TRBJ1-1; 9 nucleotides align to TRBD1. V dropped 6 bases and J dropped 9; count of bases not matched to a gene: 5. Germline CDR1 is MNHEY and CDR2 is SVGAGI. The CDR3 spans 12 residues. DNA of the CDR3: TGTGCCAGCAGATCCACAGGGGGCCAAGCTTTCTTT. This codes for CASRSTGGQAFF.

The chain recombines TRBV2 with TRBJ1-2; tentatively, D is TRBD1 (5 bases). V lost 4 bases and J lost 2, with 11 bases in between. The CDR3 extends over 14 amino acids. The germline gives CDR1 SNHLY, CDR2 FYNNEI. The CDR3 loop reads CASSAAGRNYGYTF. CDR3 nucleotide sequence: TGTGCCAGCAGTGCGGCAGGGAGGAACTATGGCTACACCTTC. Variable domain in full (rest from reference TRBV2 and TRBJ1-2): EPEVTQTPSHQVTQMGQEVILRCVPISNHLYFYWYRQILGQKVEFLVSFYNNEISEKSEIFDDQFSVERPDGSNFTLKIRSTKLEDSAMYFCASSAAGRNYGYTFGSGTRLTVV.

V and J are TRBV7-8 and TRBJ1-2, with D perhaps TRBD1 (5 bases). Trimming left V 5 bases short and J 7 bases short, with 14 bases between. The CDR3 is 13 residues long. Germline V CDR1 and CDR2: SGHVS, FQNEAQ. The CDR3 nucleotides read TGTGCCAGCAGCCTCTCAGGGCCCACTGGCTACACCTTC. Its translation is CASSLSGPTGYTF.

The chain is built from TRBV5-4 and TRBJ1-6; 7 bases are shared with TRBD1. The J segment lost 7 bases and the V segment lost 4 bases, leaving 8 bases of the junction unmatched. This CDR3 spans 15 amino acids. Germline V gene data show CDR1 as SGHNT and CDR2 as YYREEE (reference sequence). The CDR3 loop reads CASSGTGTANSPLHF. CDR3 bases: TGTGCCAGCAGCGGAACCGGGACAGCCAATTCACCCCTCCACTTT.

The CDR3 reads CASSVSLGASYEQYF. CDR3 nucleotides: TGTGCCAGCAGCGTCTCCTTAGGGGCCTCCTACGAGCAGTACTTC. The gene calls are TRBV9 and TRBJ2-7, with D tentatively TRBD1 (5 bases). Germline lookup yields CDR1 SGDLS and CDR2 YYNGEE. Trimming stripped 2 bases from V and 0 bases from J, with 12 bases between. CDR3 length: 15 residues.

The chain recombines TRBV6-5 with TRBJ2-7; 7 positions match TRBD1. Germline V gives CDR1 MNHEY, CDR2 SVGAGI. The CDR3 loop spans 15 amino acids. Germline trimming cut 2 bases from V and 3 bases from J; bases unmatched to any gene: 7. CDR3 amino acids: CASSYRQGVGYEQYF. The CDR3 bases are TGTGCCAGCAGTTACCGACAGGGTGTGGGCTACGAGCAGTACTTC.